Detailed here is one TCR beta chain. Its antigen remains unidentified. These data belong to a study of T cell responses to AZD1222 COVID-19 vaccine. Sequenced by immunoSEQ multiplex PCR; TCRdb stores in-frame clones only, minus some. The data contain 180,000 or so clones, roughly nine tenths of them singletons. Study findings and constraints: There were vaccine-associated CD4 TCRs across spike, dominant at 160-218 and 743-854.

V gave up 4 bases and J gave up 7 bases; unmatched junction bases: 6. There are 14 residues in the CDR3. Germline values: CDR1 LNHDA, CDR2 SQIVND (reference sequence). The chain has TRBV19 and TRBJ2-2; 7 positions match TRBD1. This receptor was obtained from an adult who received the AZD1222 COVID-19 vaccine. Source: peripheral blood, taken 28 days after the second AZD1222 dose. CDR3 region: CASSTRQGGGELFF. The DNA for the CDR3 is TGTGCCAGTAGTACTAGACAGGGCGGCGGGGAGCTGTTTTTT. The full variable domain, in which reference TRBV19 and TRBJ2-2 provide the parts outside the CDR3, is DGGITQSPKYLFRKEGQNVTLSCEQNLNHDAMYWYRQDPGQGLRLIYYSQIVNDFQKGDIAEGYSVSREKKESFPLTVTSAQKNPTAFYLCASSTRQGGGELFFGEGSRLTVL.